The 14 T cell receptor beta chains in this list originate from one sample, sequenced in a study of type 1 and type 2 diabetes patients. PCR was run on genomic DNA. Amplification of the beta chain CDR3 used 30 forward and 13 reverse multiplex primers. TCRdb processed the multiplex PCR reads anew with MiXCR; each CDR3 protein has one entry. The table includes about 250,000 distinct CDR3 sequences, around 47% detected once. The sequenced sample was peripheral blood mononuclear cells (PBMCs). Receptors originate from a man aged 18 to 35 with type 2 diabetes.

The CDR3: CASSRGGLETQYF. CDR3 DNA: TGTGCCAGCAGTAGGGGAGGCCTTGAGACCCAGTACTTC. The rearrangement uses TRBV2 and TRBJ2-5; perhaps TRBD2 as D (6 bases). The CDR3 runs to 13 residues. Per the germline V gene, CDR1 is SNHLY and CDR2 is FYNNEI. The V end lost 5 bases, the J end lost 5 bases, and 12 bases lay between the germline ends. The full variable domain, in which reference TRBV2 and TRBJ2-5 provide the parts outside the CDR3, is EPEVTQTPSHQVTQMGQEVILRCVPISNHLYFYWYRQILGQKVEFLVSFYNNEISEKSEIFDDQFSVERPDGSNFTLKIRSTKLEDSAMYFCASSRGGLETQYFGPGTRLLVL.

The chain joins TRBV6-5 to TRBJ2-1, with 9 bases aligning to TRBD2. Germline V gene data show CDR1 as MNHEY and CDR2 as SVGAGI. This CDR3 has 13 amino acids. V was clipped by 10 bases and J by 5 bases; unmatched bases: 6. In nucleotides, the CDR3 is TGTGCCACAACAGCGGGGGGCGACAATGAGCAGTTCTTC. Encoded protein: CATTAGGDNEQFF.

V and J are TRBV20-1 and TRBJ2-1; D perhaps matches TRBD1 (5 bases). V lost 6 bases to trimming and J lost 0 bases, with 18 bases between them. Germline V gives CDR1 DFQATT, CDR2 SNEGSKA (reference sequence). The CDR3 spans 16 residues. The CDR3 DNA reads as TGCAGTGCCCGCCCCCTCGACAGACGCTCCTACAATGAGCAGTTCTTC. Protein product: CSARPLDRRSYNEQFF.

In its sample, this clonotype was seen a few times. This chain uses TRBV29-1 with TRBJ1-1; D is undetermined. V lost 6 bases and J 1 base, leaving 21 bases between the germline ends. The germline V gene encodes CDR1 SQVTM and CDR2 ANQGSEA. The CDR3 sequence is 16 residues long. The DNA of the CDR3 is TGCAGCGTGGATATATACAGCGTTAGCGGGAACACTGAAGCTTTCTTT. Translating gives CSVDIYSVSGNTEAFF.

A few counts support this clonotype. The V gene is TRBV10-1, the J gene TRBJ2-7; weak D call: TRBD2 (6 bases). CDR1 and CDR2 (germline): WNHNN, SYGVQD (reference sequence). The ends were cut back, 1 base at V and 4 bases at J, with 11 bases in the middle. The CDR3 covers 14 residues. CDR3 loop: CASSEYQGGYEQYF. The CDR3 nucleotides read TGCGCCAGCAGTGAGTATCAGGGAGGATACGAGCAGTACTTC.

This clonotype was counted only a few times. The J gene is TRBJ2-1, the V gene TRBV7-3; 9 nucleotides agree with TRBD2. CDR3 length: 15 residues. Trimming cost V 5 bases and J 6 bases; bases outside gene matches: 8. The germline CDR1 and CDR2 sequences are SGHTA and FQGTGA. The CDR3 sequence: CASSLAGGQSNEQFF. The CDR3 DNA reads as TGTGCCAGCAGCCTCGCGGGGGGGCAAAGCAATGAGCAGTTCTTC.

This sequence joins TRBV27 and TRBJ1-5; D unresolved. The V end lost 8 bases, the J end lost 0 bases, and 11 bases lay between the germline ends. The length of the CDR3 is 14 residues. Germline V gives CDR1 MNHEY, CDR2 SMNVEV (reference sequence). This chain's CDR3 is CASGNVASNQPQHF. The CDR3 DNA sequence: TGTGCCAGCGGAAATGTGGCTAGCAATCAGCCCCAGCATTTT.

Only a few counts were recorded for this clonotype. The V call is TRBV13, the J call TRBJ1-1, with D uncertain. V lost 0 bases and J 2 bases, leaving 7 bases between the germline ends. The germline V gene has CDR1 PRHDT and CDR2 FYEKMQ (reference sequence). This CDR3 is built from 14 residues. The CDR3 DNA sequence: TGTGCCAGCAGCTTAGGGGGGAAAAACACTGAAGCTTTCTTT. As protein: CASSLGGKNTEAFF.

Turning to this clonotype: This may come from a read error, since a much larger clone is one base off. J is TRBJ2-1 and V is TRBV30; 10 bases are a match to TRBD2. Trimming removed 2 bases from V and 10 bases from J; junction bases left unmatched: 2. This CDR3 region has 12 residues. Germline values: CDR1 GTSNPN, CDR2 SVGIG (reference sequence). In DNA form, the CDR3 reads TGTGCCTGGAGTCTAGCGGGAGACGAGCAGTTCTTC. This gives the protein CAWSLAGDEQFF. Complete variable domain (other parts from reference TRBV30 and TRBJ2-1): SQTIHQWPATLVQPVGSPLSLECTVEGTSNPNLYWYRQAAGRGLQLLFYSVGIGQISSEVPQNLSASRPQDRQFILSSKKLLLSDSGFYLCAWSLAGDEQFFGPGTRLTVL.

This clonotype was observed a few times. The genes are TRBV10-2 and TRBJ1-5; D remains ambiguous. The germline CDR1 and CDR2 sequences are WSHSY and SAAADI. There are 14 residues in the CDR3. V gave up 4 bases and J gave up 3 bases, with 10 bases separating them. The CDR3 is CASSGVLYNQPQHF. Written as DNA, the CDR3 is TGCGCCAGCAGTGGTGTCCTATACAATCAGCCCCAGCATTTT.

This sequence joins TRBV29-1 and TRBJ2-1; D gene unclear. The germline gives CDR1 SQVTM, CDR2 ANQGSEA. Deletions cut 4 bases from V and 6 bases from J, with 13 bases between. This CDR3 has 13 residues. In DNA form, the CDR3 reads TGCAGCGTTGTAGACTTGGATGTCAATGAGCAGTTCTTC. Residues: CSVVDLDVNEQFF.

This clonotype turned up a few times. The genes are TRBV18 and TRBJ2-1, with 8 bases that match TRBD1. The CDR3 has 13 residues. Per germline, CDR1 KGHSH and CDR2 LQKENI. V lost 5 bases to trimming and J lost 10 bases; unmatched junction nucleotides: 7. CDR3 bases: TGTGCCAGCTCAGACGACAGGGGATGGGAGCAGTTCTTC. This codes for CASSDDRGWEQFF.

This clonotype was observed a handful of times. The chain employs TRBV2 and TRBJ1-5, with a tentative D call TRBD1 (5 bases). Between the trimmed V and J ends, which lost 6 bases and 0 bases, there was a span of 6 bases. Germline CDR1 and CDR2: SNHLY and FYNNEI. The CDR3 contains 13 residues. The CDR3 protein is CASRDSSNQPQHF. For the CDR3, the DNA is TGTGCCAGCAGAGACAGTAGCAATCAGCCCCAGCATTTT.

This clonotype appeared a few times. A read error may produce the germline difference seen at one junction end. This chain joins TRBV19 and TRBJ1-5, with unresolved D. In germline, CDR1 is LNHDA, CDR2 SQIVND (reference sequence). The CDR3 contains 11 residues. The CDR3 loop is CASSNDLLVNF. The DNA for the CDR3 is TGTGCCAGTAGTAATGACCTTCTGGTAAATTTT.